These 25 T cell receptor beta chains originate from one sample sequenced in a study of early T cells in non-severe SARS-CoV-2 infection. From the 5' RACE reads, TCRdb called clonotypes with MiXCR, one entry per CDR3 protein. Found here are roughly 55,000 distinct CDR3 sequences, 14% to 15% of them singletons; the top ten hold 8% to 10%. This sample comprised whole blood, obtained at baseline. These receptors came from an adult who was a healthcare worker with PCR-confirmed SARS-CoV-2 infection or an uninfected control (not recorded which).

V and J are TRBV2 and TRBJ1-1, with a weak D call TRBD1 (6 bases). Germline CDR1 SNHLY, CDR2 FYNNEI. V was cut by 3 bases and J by 0 bases, with 11 bases left in between. The CDR3 has 15 amino acids. The CDR3 spells CASSEDSIMNTEAFF. The CDR3 region has the DNA TGTGCCAGCAGTGAGGACAGCATCATGAACACTGAAGCTTTCTTT. The full variable domain, completed using reference TRBV2 and TRBJ1-1, is EPEVTQTPSHQVTQMGQEVILRCVPISNHLYFYWYRQILGQKVEFLVSFYNNEISEKSEIFDDQFSVERPDGSNFTLKIRSTKLEDSAMYFCASSEDSIMNTEAFFGQGTRLTVV.

The chain links TRBV5-6 to TRBJ1-2; perhaps TRBD1 as D (5 bases). CDR1 is SGHDT and CDR2 is YYEEEE in the germline V gene. Trimming stripped 4 bases from V and 6 bases from J, with 16 bases between. The CDR3 is 14 residues long. The CDR3 is CASSPNIQGNGYTF. In nucleotides, the CDR3 is TGTGCCAGCAGCCCTAACATCCAGGGTAATGGCTACACCTTC.

This clonotype was detected a few times. The rearrangement links TRBV20-1 to TRBJ1-1, with D unresolved. Germline V CDR1 and CDR2: DFQATT, SNEGSKA (reference sequence). Trimming pared 3 bases from V and 11 bases from J, leaving 19 bases between. There are 13 residues in the CDR3. CDR3 residues: CSASGRPDSRAFF. In DNA form, the CDR3 reads TGCAGTGCTAGCGGAAGACCCGACTCGCGGGCTTTCTTT.

A few counts support this clonotype. The rearrangement links TRBV18 to TRBJ1-1, with D tentatively TRBD1 (6 bases). The CDR3 extends over 15 amino acids. Trimming took 3 bases from V and 1 from J, leaving 12 bases between them. From germline, CDR1 is KGHSH and CDR2 LQKENI. CDR3 residues: CASSPDSLQNTEAFF. The CDR3, as DNA: TGTGCCAGCTCACCGGACAGTTTACAGAACACTGAAGCTTTCTTT.

In regard to this clonotype: With a much larger clone just one base away, this may be a read error. The J gene is TRBJ1-3, the V gene TRBV6-6; a possible D gene is TRBD1 (5 bases). V was cut by 5 bases and J by 0 bases, with 5 bases left in between. Germline-derived CDR1 and CDR2 are MNHNY and SVGAGI (reference sequence). The CDR3 runs 13 residues. Here the CDR3 reads CASSRGSGNTIYF. DNA for the CDR3: TGTGCCAGCAGTAGGGGCTCTGGAAACACCATATATTTT.

This clonotype was recorded at least ten times. The V call is TRBV7-3, the J call TRBJ2-2, with D tentatively TRBD2 (5 bases). Trimming shortened V by 3 bases and J by 6 bases, and 14 bases separated the two germline ends. The CDR3 runs 15 residues. Germline CDR1 reads SGHTA; CDR2 reads FQGTGA. In DNA, the CDR3 is TGTGCCAGCAGCTTTGACTATAGTTACGCCGGGGAGCTGTTTTTT. Translating it yields CASSFDYSYAGELFF.

This clonotype turned up a few times. This rearrangement joins TRBV20-1 to TRBJ1-1; D is possibly TRBD1 (6 bases). Trimming removed 5 bases at V and 4 bases at J, with 11 bases between. Germline-derived CDR1 and CDR2 are DFQATT and SNEGSKA (reference sequence). The length of the CDR3 is 12 residues. The CDR3 DNA sequence: TGCAGTGCTTCACAGGGCCTCACTGAAGCTTTCTTT. This codes for CSASQGLTEAFF.

In its sample, this clonotype was seen many times. CDR3 loop: CASSFPPRPYTF. The CDR3 DNA reads TGTGCCAGCAGCTTCCCGCCGAGACCCTACACCTTC. This chain uses TRBV7-6 with TRBJ1-2; D is unclear. The CDR3 runs to 12 residues. Germline CDR1 reads SGHVS; CDR2 reads FNYEAQ. V was cut by 3 bases and J by 10 bases, with 12 bases left in between.

This clonotype has a count of ten or more. The chain is built from TRBV10-2 and TRBJ2-5; D not resolved. The V gene's germline CDR1 is WSHSY and CDR2 SAAADI. V was clipped by 8 bases and J by 4 bases, with 17 bases between them. The CDR3 has 14 residues. As DNA, the CDR3 is TGCGCCAGCCGGAGCTACGAGTGGAGAGAGACCCAGTACTTC. Translation gives CASRSYEWRETQYF.

The rearrangement links TRBV4-1 to TRBJ1-2; 9 bases are shared with TRBD1. Germline loops: CDR1 MGHRA, CDR2 YSYEKL. Trimming at V came to 2 bases and at J to 5 bases, leaving 12 bases not matched to a gene. The CDR3 runs to 17 residues. In nucleotides, the CDR3 is TGCGCCAGCAGCCAATCTGCGGTGGGACAGGGACAATATGGCTACACCTTC. Protein product: CASSQSAVGQGQYGYTF.

The gene calls are TRBV5-1 and TRBJ2-1; 9 bases align to TRBD2. This CDR3 is 14 amino acids long. CDR1 is SGHRS and CDR2 is YFSETQ in the germline V gene. Germline trimming cut 1 base from V and 5 bases from J; bases unmatched to any gene: 1. The CDR3 region is CASSLQRGDNEQFF. The CDR3 bases are TGCGCCAGCAGCTTGCAGCGGGGGGACAATGAGCAGTTCTTC.

The chain carries TRBV28 and TRBJ1-1; D not certain. Trimming took 7 bases from V and 3 from J, leaving 9 bases between them. Germline CDR1 and CDR2: MDHEN and SYDVKM. This CDR3 spans 12 amino acids. CDR3 in amino acids: CASTMVDTEAFF. The CDR3 nucleotides read TGTGCCAGCACCATGGTGGACACTGAAGCTTTCTTT.

Many counts were recorded for this clonotype. The chain's CDR3 is CASSQRFSDTQYF. DNA of the CDR3: TGTGCCAGCAGCCAGAGATTCTCAGATACGCAGTATTTT. The rearrangement joins TRBV3-1 to TRBJ2-3; D is unclear. Per germline, CDR1 LGHDT and CDR2 YNNKEL (reference sequence). This CDR3 is built from 13 residues. V was pared by 3 bases and J by 4 bases, with 8 bases between.

Only a few counts were recorded for this clonotype. The V call is TRBV24-1, the J call TRBJ2-6; D is ambiguous. CDR3 length: 14 amino acids. V was pared by 7 bases and J by 0 bases, with 6 bases between. Germline lookup yields CDR1 KGHDR and CDR2 SFDVKD. CDR3 residues: CATSGSSGANVLTF. CDR3 DNA: TGTGCCACCAGCGGAAGCTCTGGGGCCAACGTCCTGACTTTC.

The chain combines TRBV11-2 with TRBJ1-6; perhaps TRBD1 as D (6 bases). Per germline, CDR1 SGHAT and CDR2 FQNNGV. The ends were cut back, 6 bases at V and 7 bases at J, with 22 bases in the middle. The CDR3 loop spans 17 amino acids. The CDR3 loop reads CASRTVPGLRGNSPLHF. As DNA, the CDR3 is TGTGCCAGCAGGACAGTGCCGGGGTTGAGGGGGAATTCACCCCTCCACTTT.

This sequence joins TRBV6-5 and TRBJ2-7, with D perhaps given as TRBD1 or TRBD2 (5 bases each). Germline-derived CDR1 and CDR2 are MNHEY and SVGAGI. The V end was cut by 6 bases, the J end by 2 bases, with 14 bases between. The CDR3 consists of 14 residues. Here the CDR3 reads CASRSSGATYEQYF. DNA of the CDR3: TGTGCCAGCAGATCATCCGGGGCCACCTACGAGCAGTACTTC.

The rearrangement joins TRBV7-9 to TRBJ1-1; 7 positions match TRBD1. The CDR3 spans 13 residues. The V gene end was trimmed by 6 bases and the J gene end by 5 bases; junction bases not matched to a gene: 6. Germline CDR1 reads SEHNR; CDR2 reads FQNEAQ (reference sequence). CDR3 bases: TGTGCCAGCAGATCGACAGGGTATACTGAAGCTTTCTTT. Encoded protein: CASRSTGYTEAFF.

The V call is TRBV5-1, the J call TRBJ2-3; 7 bases match TRBD2. V was pared by 0 bases and J by 5 bases, with 6 bases of the junction left unmatched. There are 15 residues in the CDR3. CDR1 SGHRS and CDR2 YFSETQ come from the germline V gene. The CDR3 is CASSLAAGEGDTQYF. CDR3 nucleotides: TGCGCCAGCAGCTTGGCGGCGGGAGAGGGAGATACGCAGTATTTT. Combining the CDR3 with reference TRBV5-1 and TRBJ2-3 gives the whole variable domain KAGVTQTPRYLIKTRGQQVTLSCSPISGHRSVSWYQQTPGQGLQFLFEYFSETQRNKGNFPGRFSGRQFSNSRSEMNVSTLELGDSALYLCASSLAAGEGDTQYFGPGTRLTVL.

CDR3 nucleotides: TGTGCCAGCAGCTCAGGACAGGGTTACGAGCAGTACTTC. Encoded protein: CASSSGQGYEQYF. The V call is TRBV5-5, the J call TRBJ2-7; 8 positions agree with TRBD1. This CDR3 is 13 amino acids long. The J segment lost 4 bases and the V segment lost 3 bases, leaving 3 bases of the junction unmatched. Germline loops: CDR1 SGHKS, CDR2 YYEKEE (reference sequence).

This clonotype was observed at least ten times. The chain has TRBV7-9 and TRBJ2-1; TRBD1 agrees at 9 bases. Per the germline V gene, CDR1 is SEHNR and CDR2 is FQNEAQ (reference sequence). With V trimmed by 0 bases and J by 6 bases, 3 bases remained unmatched. This CDR3 is 15 amino acids long. The CDR3 DNA is TGTGCCAGCAGCTTAGCGGGGACAGGGCGCAATGAGCAGTTCTTC. Translated: CASSLAGTGRNEQFF.

The chain couples TRBV7-2 to TRBJ2-7; D not certain. Germline CDR1 and CDR2: SGHTA and FQGNSA. The CDR3 contains 15 residues. The V and J ends lost 3 bases and 0 bases respectively, with 12 bases between them. CDR3 bases: TGTGCCAGCAGCTTTTCGCTGGGGTCCTCCTACGAGCAGTACTTC. The encoded protein is CASSFSLGSSYEQYF.

This clonotype was seen only a few times. The gene calls are TRBV11-2 and TRBJ2-1, with D unresolved. Germline CDR1 and CDR2: SGHAT and FQNNGV. CDR3 length: 13 amino acids. Trimming shortened V by 7 bases and J by 8 bases, and 15 bases separated the two germline ends. The CDR3 spells CASTDSLPYEQFF. CDR3 DNA sequence: TGTGCCAGCACCGATAGCCTCCCCTATGAGCAGTTCTTC.

In this sample, this clonotype turned up a few times. This chain links TRBV3-1 with TRBJ2-3; D gene uncertain. With 4 bases removed from V and 4 bases from J, the gap between germline ends came to 12 bases. CDR1 and CDR2 (germline): LGHDT, YNNKEL (reference sequence). The length of the CDR3 is 14 residues. Here the CDR3 DNA reads TGTGCCAGCAGCCCAACCCGGGTGCCAGATACGCAGTATTTT. Its translation is CASSPTRVPDTQYF.

The chain joins TRBV7-3 to TRBJ2-5; D perhaps matches TRBD2 (5 bases). Germline V gene sequence: CDR1 SGHTA, CDR2 FQGTGA. V lost 5 bases and J 2 bases, leaving 12 bases between the germline ends. This CDR3 comprises 14 residues. The CDR3 protein is CASSPDSVQETQYF. CDR3 nucleotide sequence: TGTGCCAGCAGCCCCGATAGCGTTCAAGAGACCCAGTACTTC.

This chain connects TRBV27 to TRBJ1-1; 7 bases agree with TRBD1. Germline CDR1 MNHEY, CDR2 SMNVEV (reference sequence). Trimming removed 2 bases from V and 2 bases from J; junction bases left unmatched: 8. The CDR3 length is 16 residues. The CDR3 spells CASSLGGQYPNTEAFF. In DNA form, the CDR3 reads TGTGCCAGCAGTTTAGGGGGACAGTACCCCAACACTGAAGCTTTCTTT.